This T cell receptor (beta chain) was sequenced for a study of tumor-infiltrating lymphocytes in primary liver carcinoma (TCRdb year 2017). Concerning the study at large: Surgical resection was performed in China between 2015 and early 2016 on about 5 patients with histopathologically diagnosed primary liver carcinoma. For each liver tumor, the study sampled five regions along with adjacent normal tissue and blood, and applied TCRbeta repertoire sequencing, expression microarrays and whole-exome sequencing. Each sample produced about 3.5 to 7.13 million productive TCRbeta reads, and read depth showed no significant difference between tissue types. The five patients had tumors of stage T1-T3 N0M0, with maximum diameters ranging from roughly 4 to 11 cm. A total of roughly 35 specimens from 5 patients, comprising some 25 tumor regions, 5 adjacent noncancerous liver tissues and 5 peripheral blood samples, were covered by TCRbeta repertoire sequencing. Technical replicate repertoires showed high reproducibility, with mean shared-clone rates approximately 0.89 and correlation coefficients above 0.95. The five patients, three men and two women aged 30 to 69 years, had hepatocellular carcinoma (four) or combined HCC and intrahepatic cholangiocarcinoma (one). Here is what the overall study found, with its caveats: The top 250 clones accounted for a significantly greater share of the repertoire in tumors than in blood (p = 0.039). Consistent with antigen-driven expansion, pairs of tumor regions showed higher repertoire overlap (mean roughly 36%) than either tumor-adjacent pairs (approximately 17%) or tumor-blood pairs (approximately 15%). Because sequencing covered only the TCR beta chain and unpaired alpha chains were not captured, true repertoire diversity is likely underestimated. With just a few patients in the study, the authors point out that the findings should be validated in a larger study. Bulk unsorted samples precluded comparing CD4+ and CD8+ T cell repertoires.

Starting from around 500 ng total RNA, TCRbeta-specific cDNA was produced by reverse transcription with a constant-region primer and ProtoScript II reverse transcriptase. Three nested multiplex PCR rounds, following a slightly modified ARM-PCR procedure, were used to build the TCRbeta libraries. The first two PCR rounds used multiplex TRBV1-TRBV30 forward primers with a Cbeta reverse primer, each for 10 cycles. Sample barcodes and Illumina adapters were attached in a final 25-cycle PCR using Deep VentR polymerase. Amplicons of 200-500 bp were gel-purified with a QIAquick gel extraction kit before sequencing. TCRbeta amplicons were sequenced on an Illumina HiSeq 2500 with 250-bp paired-end reads. In the paper's pipeline: Trimmomatic v0.33 was used to quality-trim the reads, and FLASH v1.2.11 was used to merge paired reads so that full CDR3 sequences could be recovered. V, D and J germline segments were assigned to the rearranged TCRbeta sequences using MiGEC v1.2.1b. VDJtools v1.0.0 computed clonotype statistics and Shannon-Wiener diversity indices. Except for diversity analysis, only the 250 most abundant clonotypes of each sample were used in subsequent analyses to reduce sampling bias. TCRdb handled the public reads itself, with Q25 trimming in fastp and clone calling in MiXCR, and kept productive beta chains. Each entry is one CDR3 protein sequence, shown with its most common DNA and genes. TCRdb assigned the V and J calls; the authors' analysis was not used. This sample comprises approximately 310,000 distinct CDR3 sequences, 65% of them detected only once. Roughly 8.6% of the sample rests with the top ten.

Blood RNA was extracted from unsorted whole blood with TRIzol reagent; germline DNA came from the DNeasy Blood & Tissue kit. At the time of sampling, the patients had chronic HBV infection and had not received any treatment. Around 4 milliliters of peripheral blood were collected into K2EDTA tubes before surgery. From the cysteine up to the phenylalanine, the CDR3 has a length of 16 residues. The kept DNA is CDR3 alone, 48 bases in frame from the first base. Looking up the germline V gene yields CDR1 ENHRY and CDR2 SYGVKD. Trimming removed 1 base from V and 7 bases from J; the gene matches leave 10 bases unexplained. This clonotype has just one count. Its antigen is unknown. Nothing much larger sits one base from this clone, and base qualities are not available. Weak support is all one read offers.

The sequence came from a man aged 35 to 55 with primary liver carcinoma and hepatitis B virus infection. The chain is made from TRBV10-3 and TRBJ2-5; 9 central nucleotides agree with TRBD2. Sequenced material: peripheral blood. Here is the DNA: TGTGCCATCAGTGAGTTTTTTAGCGGGAGCCGGGGGACCCAGTACTTC. It codes for CAISEFFSGSRGTQYF.